This TCR beta chain emerged from a study of OX40 agonist ivuxolimab in advanced cancers. Clones were sequenced by immunoSEQ multiplex PCR, and TCRdb holds only the in-frame ones, with some missing. The sample has tens of thousands of clones, around 90% seen once. The CDR3 extends over 15 amino acids. Trimming removed 3 bases from V and 3 bases from J; junction bases left unmatched: 3. The germline CDR1 and CDR2 sequences are SGHDT and YYEEEE. The receptor was isolated from an adult with an advanced solid tumor such as melanoma, head and neck, liver or kidney cancer. The starting material was CD4+ or CD8+ T cells sorted from blood, obtained in a trial of the OX40 agonist ivuxolimab. The gene calls are TRBV5-6 and TRBJ1-4; 9 bases fit TRBD1. The CDR3 DNA is TGTGCCAGCAGCTCCACAGGGGGCCCTAATGAAAAACTGTTTTTT. The encoded protein is CASSSTGGPNEKLFF.